This T cell receptor (beta chain) is from a study of control samples from healthy donors and cancer patients. The repertoire was sequenced with immunoSEQ multiplex PCR; TCRdb's copy has only in-frame clones and lacks some. The repertoire holds 130,000 or so clones, with approximately 89% as singletons. Looked up from germline, CDR1 is DFQATT and CDR2 is SNEGSKA (reference sequence). Trimming shortened V by 5 bases and J by 4 bases, and 5 bases separated the two germline ends. The CDR3 has 11 residues. The sample holds a few counts of this clone. The sequence was collected from a man aged 50-59 years with head and neck cancer. Specimen: PBMCs. The chain carries TRBV20-1 and TRBJ1-4; D unclear. The CDR3 region is CSADLNEKLFF. The CDR3 DNA reads as TGCAGTGCTGACCTTAATGAAAAACTGTTTTTT.